The T cell receptor (beta chain) described here comes from a study of T cell responses to AZD1222 COVID-19 vaccine. V was trimmed by 1 base and J by 1 base, leaving 12 bases between them. The CDR3 totals 16 residues. Produced via immunoSEQ multiplex PCR; TCRdb's table is partial and in-frame only. The repertoire includes approximately 100,000 clones, around nine tenths of them detected once, and roughly a sixth sits in the top ten. The genes are TRBV5-3 and TRBJ2-4, with a tentative D call TRBD1 (6 bases). TRBV5-3 is an open reading frame, and its role is uncertain. The sample here was peripheral blood, taken on day 0 of AZD1222 vaccination. The source of this sequence is an adult in good health. CDR3 in DNA: TGTGCCAGAAGCTTGAGGGAGAGGGGGGCCAAAAACATTCAGTACTTC. It is translated as CARSLRERGAKNIQYF.